The 22 T cell receptor beta chains reported below all come from one sample, sequenced in a study of cytotoxic CD8 clonotypes in ibrutinib-treated CLL. Clones were read by immunoSEQ multiplex PCR, and TCRdb kept only the in-frame ones, dropping some. This sample yields 270,000 or so clones, of which around 69% are seen a single time; roughly 5% belongs to the top ten. The sample in question was PBMCs, obtained at disease progression, from a patient treated with ibrutinib. The receptors derive from a human donor with chronic lymphocytic leukemia.

This chain links TRBV7-3 with TRBJ2-4; 9 bases line up with TRBD1. CDR1 and CDR2 (germline): SGHTA, FQGTGA. V was pared by 5 bases and J by 1 base, with 12 bases of the junction left unmatched. The CDR3 runs to 18 residues. This CDR3 is CASSPSRDREGAKNIQYF. The CDR3 region has the DNA TGTGCCAGCAGCCCGTCCCGGGACAGGGAGGGGGCCAAAAACATTCAGTACTTC.

This chain connects TRBV4-3 to TRBJ1-5; unclear D gene. CDR1 and CDR2 from the germline V gene are LGHNA and YSLEER. The V gene lost 0 bases and the J gene lost 6 bases, with 18 bases spanning the gap. The CDR3 consists of 17 residues. This CDR3 reads CASSQETLGIGSQPQHF. In nucleotides, the CDR3 is TGCGCCAGCAGCCAAGAGACCCTCGGAATTGGTAGTCAGCCCCAGCATTTT.

The chain couples TRBV29-1 to TRBJ2-7; D gene uncertain. CDR1 is SQVTM, CDR2 ANQGSEA, per germline. There are 13 residues in the CDR3. V was shortened by 4 bases and J by 2 bases, with 12 bases between the two germline ends. The CDR3 region is CSVASAATYEQYF. Written as DNA, the CDR3 is TGCAGCGTTGCCTCGGCGGCGACCTACGAGCAGTACTTC.

The rearrangement uses TRBV13 and TRBJ2-4, with 11 bases fitting TRBD2. Germline values: CDR1 PRHDT, CDR2 FYEKMQ (reference sequence). V trimming: 4 bases; J trimming: 8 bases; junction bases outside the gene matches: 7. CDR3 size: 15 residues. The CDR3 DNA is TGTGCCAGCAGCTCCCCACTAGCGGGAGATGACATTCAGTACTTC. Translation: CASSSPLAGDDIQYF.

The V call is TRBV6-5, the J call TRBJ2-5; D gene unclear. The CDR3 runs to 14 residues. Trimming removed 0 bases at V and 2 bases at J, with 7 bases between. Germline CDR1 and CDR2: MNHEY and SVGAGI. CDR3 sequence: CASSYSRRQETQYF. In DNA form, the CDR3 reads TGTGCCAGCAGTTACTCGAGACGGCAAGAGACCCAGTACTTC.

The J gene is TRBJ2-7, the V gene TRBV9; D assignment may be TRBD1 or TRBD2 (5 bases each). From germline, CDR1 is SGDLS and CDR2 YYNGEE. Trimming stripped 4 bases from V and 2 bases from J, with 16 bases between. The CDR3 spans 15 residues. CDR3 sequence (DNA): TGTGCCAGCAGCCTTCGACCGGGACCAACCTACGAGCAGTACTTC. Translation gives CASSLRPGPTYEQYF.

This chain joins TRBV4-2 and TRBJ2-5; D is unresolved. CDR3 length: 17 residues. Trimming took off 0 bases at V and 1 base at J, with 15 bases between the two ends. CDR1 LGHNA and CDR2 YNFKEQ come from the germline V gene. CDR3 amino acids: CASSQDPSGLAQETQYF. The DNA for the CDR3 is TGTGCCAGCAGCCAAGATCCTTCGGGTTTAGCCCAAGAGACCCAGTACTTC.

This clone appeared a few times. The V gene is TRBV7-9, the J gene TRBJ1-2; D unresolved. Germline V lookup: CDR1 SEHNR, CDR2 FQNEAQ (reference sequence). The CDR3 is 14 residues long. V was cut by 4 bases and J by 1 base, with 10 bases left in between. This chain's CDR3 is CASSSPPDNYGYTF. The CDR3 bases are TGTGCCAGCAGCTCGCCCCCGGATAACTATGGCTACACCTTC.

CDR3 sequence reads: CASGLVGASGTGELFF. The CDR3, as DNA: TGTGCTAGTGGTTTGGTAGGGGCTAGCGGCACCGGGGAGCTGTTTTTT. The rearrangement joins TRBV12-5 to TRBJ2-2, with 7 nucleotides matching TRBD2. This CDR3 spans 16 amino acids. CDR1 and CDR2 (germline): LGHNT, FRNRAP. The V segment lost 0 bases and the J segment 4 bases; nucleotides outside the gene matches: 5. Supplemented by reference TRBV12-5 and TRBJ2-2, the full variable domain reads DARVTQTPRHKVTEMGQEVTMRCQPILGHNTVFWYRQTMMQGLELLAYFRNRAPLDDSGMPKDRFSAEMPDATLATLKIQPSEPRDSAVYFCASGLVGASGTGELFFGEGSRLTVL.

This sequence joins TRBV7-9 and TRBJ1-2, with 10 bases that match TRBD1. V gave up 6 bases and J gave up 5 bases; unmatched junction bases: 6. The CDR3 spans 14 residues. Germline CDR1 reads SEHNR; CDR2 reads FQNEAQ (reference sequence). The DNA for the CDR3 is TGTGCCAGCAGACGACAGGGGGCGAGGTATGGCTACACCTTC. It specifies CASRRQGARYGYTF.

The chain combines TRBV2 with TRBJ2-7, with D perhaps TRBD1 (5 bases). The CDR3 has 16 amino acids. Trimming stripped 1 base from V and 2 bases from J, with 15 bases between. CDR1 is SNHLY and CDR2 is FYNNEI in the germline V gene. This CDR3 reads CASSEETARFPYEQYF. As DNA, the CDR3 is TGTGCCAGCAGTGAAGAGACAGCGCGATTTCCCTACGAGCAGTACTTC.

The chain recombines TRBV6-6 with TRBJ1-1, with unresolved D. The germline V gene encodes CDR1 MNHNY and CDR2 SVGAGI (reference sequence). V was cut by 8 bases and J by 4 bases, with 8 bases left in between. The CDR3 loop spans 11 amino acids. The CDR3 nucleotides are TGTGCCAGCGTGCGGGGCACTGAAGCTTTCTTT. Protein sequence: CASVRGTEAFF.

This chain links TRBV25-1 with TRBJ1-4, with a tentative D call TRBD1 (6 bases). The CDR3 totals 12 residues. The V and J ends lost 4 bases and 10 bases respectively, with 10 bases between them. Germline loops: CDR1 MGHDK, CDR2 SYGVNS. CDR3 DNA sequence: TGTGCCAGCAGTGGCTCGACAGGAAAACTGTTTTTT. Translation: CASSGSTGKLFF. Full variable domain (missing parts from reference TRBV25-1 and TRBJ1-4): EADIYQTPRYLVIGTGKKITLECSQTMGHDKMYWYQQDPGMELHLIHYSYGVNSTEKGDLSSESTVSRIRTEHFPLTLESARPSHTSQYLCASSGSTGKLFFGSGTQLSVL.

V usage is TRBV15 and J usage is TRBJ2-7; 10 bases match TRBD2. With V trimmed by 3 bases and J by 2 bases, 7 bases remained unmatched. The CDR3 has 16 amino acids. Germline V CDR1 and CDR2: LNHNV, YYDKDF (reference sequence). CDR3 in amino acids: CATSRAIAGGAYEQYF. CDR3 coding DNA: TGTGCCACCAGCAGGGCCATAGCGGGAGGCGCCTACGAGCAGTACTTC.

This rearrangement joins TRBV5-1 to TRBJ2-3; weak D call: TRBD2 (5 bases). Trimming took 2 bases from V and 2 from J, leaving 15 bases between them. The V gene's germline CDR1 is SGHRS and CDR2 YFSETQ. The CDR3 is 16 amino acids. CDR3 loop: CASSLYSSGVTDTQYF. The CDR3 coding sequence is TGCGCCAGCAGCTTATATAGCAGCGGCGTCACAGATACGCAGTATTTT.

This chain connects TRBV18 to TRBJ1-1, with D hard to call. The CDR3 is made up of 12 amino acids. Germline V gives CDR1 KGHSH, CDR2 LQKENI. The V gene lost 1 base and the J gene lost 4 bases, with 4 bases spanning the gap. The CDR3 loop is CASSPLSTEAFF. The CDR3 nucleotides are TGTGCCAGCTCACCACTCAGCACTGAAGCTTTCTTT.

The CDR3 DNA reads TGTGCCAGTAGTCCGGACAGGGGTTCCTACGAGCAGTACTTC. Translated, it gives CASSPDRGSYEQYF. This chain connects TRBV19 to TRBJ2-7; 9 nucleotides match TRBD1. The germline V gene has CDR1 LNHDA and CDR2 SQIVND (reference sequence). The CDR3 totals 14 residues. V was clipped by 5 bases and J by 1 base; unmatched bases: 3.

Concerning this clone: This same CDR3 is encoded by further DNA sequences in the sample. The CDR3 DNA follows: TGTGCCAGCAGCTTAGGGAACACCGGGGAGCTGTTTTTT. It translates to CASSLGNTGELFF. This chain connects TRBV7-9 to TRBJ2-2; no firm D call. This CDR3 spans 13 amino acids. CDR1 and CDR2 (germline): SEHNR, FQNEAQ (reference sequence). V dropped 1 base and J dropped 1 base, with 1 base sitting between them.

The chain combines TRBV5-1 with TRBJ2-6; possible D gene TRBD1, 5 bases. CDR3 length equals 16 residues. Germline lookup yields CDR1 SGHRS and CDR2 YFSETQ. The V end was cut by 4 bases, the J end by 0 bases, with 11 bases between. The CDR3 reads CASSDSAVSGANVLTF. The DNA of the CDR3 is TGCGCCAGCAGCGACAGCGCAGTCTCTGGGGCCAACGTCCTGACTTTC.

The V and J genes are TRBV10-3 and TRBJ2-7; TRBD2 matches at 16 bases. The CDR3 consists of 14 residues. V was clipped by 6 bases and J by 6 bases; unmatched bases: 2. Germline V lookup: CDR1 ENHRY, CDR2 SYGVKD. The CDR3 reads CAIRGTSGRAEQYF. Written as DNA, the CDR3 is TGTGCCATCAGGGGGACTAGCGGGAGGGCCGAGCAGTACTTC.

This clone occurred a few times. The rearrangement links TRBV5-4 to TRBJ1-2; D is unclear. Trimming shortened V by 2 bases and J by 4 bases, and 12 bases separated the two germline ends. The germline V gene has CDR1 SGHNT and CDR2 YYREEE (reference sequence). The CDR3 is 14 amino acids. The CDR3 nucleotides are TGTGCCAGCAGCTTTTGGGCAGCACCCTATGGCTACACCTTC. It yields the protein CASSFWAAPYGYTF.

V and J are TRBV2 and TRBJ1-2; D not certain. The germline gives CDR1 SNHLY, CDR2 FYNNEI. The V gene lost 7 bases and the J gene lost 3 bases, with 9 bases spanning the gap. There are 12 residues in the CDR3. Here the CDR3 reads CASTPVHYGYTF. CDR3 bases: TGTGCCAGCACCCCAGTCCACTATGGCTACACCTTC.